This T cell receptor (beta chain) is drawn from a study of high-grade serous ovarian cancer treatment subgroups. About the study: Each sample yielded on average roughly 7,400 unique TCR beta rearrangements from some 15,000 reads.

The repertoire was sequenced with immunoSEQ multiplex PCR; TCRdb's copy has only in-frame clones and lacks some. In the table there are some 7,700 clones, approximately 84% of which are singletons. Broader study findings: Higher neoantigen levels went with greater TCR clonal relatedness. Same-patient tumor repertoires overlapped at about 0.095 to 0.8; different patients barely overlapped.

V dropped 5 bases and J dropped 2; count of bases not matched to a gene: 9. Germline loops: CDR1 MGHRA, CDR2 YSYEKL. This CDR3 is 15 amino acids long. Tumor samples were obtained before definitive surgery or chemotherapy. As to this clone: As yet, its antigen is unknown.

The J gene is TRBJ2-7, the V gene TRBV4-1; 7 bases agree with TRBD1. This TCR derives from a human donor with high-grade serous ovarian cancer. Sequencing used tumor tissue. CDR3 DNA: TGCGCCAGCAGCAGAGGGGGCATGGACACCTACGAGCAGTACTTC. Protein: CASSRGGMDTYEQYF.